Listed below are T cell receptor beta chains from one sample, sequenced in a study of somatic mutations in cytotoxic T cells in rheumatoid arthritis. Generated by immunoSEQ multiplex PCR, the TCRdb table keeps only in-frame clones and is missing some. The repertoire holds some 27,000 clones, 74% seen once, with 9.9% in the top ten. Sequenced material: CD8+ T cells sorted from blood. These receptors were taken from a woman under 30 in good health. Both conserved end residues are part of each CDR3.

CDR3: CASSLSTHPIYEQYF
V: TRBV27
J: TRBJ2-7

CDR3: CASSPMGTYYGYTF
V: TRBV7-8
J: TRBJ1-2

CDR3: CASSSGLREKLFF
V: TRBV27
J: TRBJ1-4

CDR3: CASSPGQGIWGYTF
V: TRBV27
J: TRBJ1-2

CDR3: CASSMTAYNEQFF
V: TRBV19
J: TRBJ2-1

CDR3: CASSEIGGSIWTGELFF
V: TRBV2
J: TRBJ2-2

CDR3: CASSPESQGQNNEQFF
V: TRBV5-1
J: TRBJ2-1

CDR3: CASSPLGVSETQYF
V: TRBV4-2
J: TRBJ2-5

CDR3: CASSPPGEGTEAFF
V: TRBV13
J: TRBJ1-1

CDR3: CASSLRESGGNTIYF
V: TRBV9
J: TRBJ1-3

CDR3: CASMWDEQYF
V: TRBV2
J: TRBJ2-7

CDR3: CAISDGGGRAFF
V: TRBV10-3
J: TRBJ1-1

CDR3: CASSPGGGQEQYF
V: TRBV18
J: TRBJ2-7

CDR3: CASRLYEQYF
V: TRBV2
J: TRBJ2-7

CDR3: CASSQLNLGTYTDTQYF
V: TRBV4-2
J: TRBJ2-3

CDR3: CASSSGTSGPGYNEQFF
V: TRBV13
J: TRBJ2-1

CDR3: CASSLAVEGTQYF
V: TRBV7-6
J: TRBJ2-5

CDR3: CASSPSSLQGNQPQHF
V: TRBV18
J: TRBJ1-5

CDR3: CASSASVSGSTDTQYF
V: TRBV6-6
J: TRBJ2-3

CDR3: CASRQGTSGRLAGELFF
V: TRBV27
J: TRBJ2-2

CDR3: CASSFGGGGYTGELFF
V: TRBV27
J: TRBJ2-2

CDR3: CASSPDYNEQFF
V: TRBV19
J: TRBJ2-1

CDR3: CASTIFVSGESSYNEQFF
V: TRBV5-1
J: TRBJ2-1

CDR3: CASSAGPPSSYNEQFF
V: TRBV10-2
J: TRBJ2-1

CDR3: CAITAGLEDEQFF
V: TRBV10-3
J: TRBJ2-1

CDR3: CASTPGSGYGYTF
V: TRBV28
J: TRBJ1-2

CDR3: CASSSSGIYNEQFF
V: TRBV9
J: TRBJ2-1

CDR3: CASSSGTVYTGELFF
V: TRBV5-1
J: TRBJ2-2

CDR3: CASSVEEGVGYTF
V: TRBV9
J: TRBJ1-2

CDR3: CSVSHGSYEQYF
V: TRBV29-1
J: TRBJ2-7

CDR3: CASSPIAGGNYNEQFF
V: TRBV7-9
J: TRBJ2-1

CDR3: CASSFPTSGSLDEQFF
V: TRBV28
J: TRBJ2-1

CDR3: CASSRSNQPQHF
V: TRBV28
J: TRBJ1-5

CDR3: CASSPGTAQETQYF
V: TRBV18
J: TRBJ2-5

CDR3: CASIGQGITEAFF
V: TRBV7-9
J: TRBJ1-1

CDR3: CSADDPGLSLVEQFF
V: TRBV29-1
J: TRBJ2-1

CDR3: CASSLWWAKSPPGDGYTF
V: TRBV28
J: TRBJ1-2